The sequence of this TCR beta chain was determined in a study of immune evolution from preneoplasia to lung adenocarcinoma. Findings of the study overall: Top clone share appeared to fall from AAH through AIS, MIA, adenocarcinoma.

Germline V lookup: CDR1 MNHNY, CDR2 SVGAGI (reference sequence). The V and J ends lost 2 bases and 2 bases respectively, with 7 bases between them. The CDR3 consists of 13 residues. Only in-frame clones appear in the TCRdb table, and some are missing; sequencing was by immunoSEQ multiplex PCR. In the table there are about 6,000 clones, 75% to 80% of which are singletons. Note on this clone: Antigen specificity is unknown.

Histologic diagnosis was independently verified by two lung pathologists. What was sequenced was FFPE lung adenocarcinoma in situ tissue. The chain uses TRBV6-6 and TRBJ2-7; possible D gene TRBD1, 6 bases. This clonotype was obtained from a donor of 70 years or more with lung adenocarcinoma. The CDR3: CASSYEGAYEQYF. CDR3 DNA sequence: TGTGCCAGCAGTTACGAGGGGGCCTACGAGCAGTACTTC.